Listed below are T cell receptor beta chains from one sample, sequenced in a study of T cell responses to AZD1222 COVID-19 vaccine. Some clones are missing from TCRdb's copy, which holds only in-frame ones; the method was immunoSEQ multiplex PCR. The sample holds roughly 150,000 clones, approximately 90% seen once. The sample was peripheral blood, taken 28 days after the second AZD1222 dose. These receptors were taken from an adult who received the AZD1222 COVID-19 vaccine. The CDR3 runs from the conserved cysteine through the conserved F or W. A D gene is named only where the DNA matches it firmly. Expanded clones get a size class; other rows say once, few or many, or leave the size out.

cdr3_aa	cdr3_nt	v_call	j_call	d_call	clone_size
CASSSQGGNTEAFF	TGCGCCAGCAGCTCTCAGGGAGGCAACACTGAAGCTTTCTTT	TRBV5-1	TRBJ1-1	-	-
CASSLQGKKAFF	TGTGCCAGCAGCTTACAGGGGAAGAAAGCTTTCTTT	TRBV7-9	TRBJ1-1	-	-
CASSQRSLQNNYGYTF	TGTGCCAGTAGCCAGAGGAGTCTGCAGAATAACTATGGCTACACCTTC	TRBV19	TRBJ1-2	-	-
CASIRGGGVLGYTF	TGTGCCAGCATTCGTGGAGGAGGGGTTCTTGGCTACACCTTC	TRBV28	TRBJ1-2	-	-
CASSFQGQPNYGYTF	TGTGCCAGCAGTTTCCAAGGACAGCCAAACTATGGCTACACCTTC	TRBV6-5	TRBJ1-2	-	-
CASSSTSGTNTQYF	TGCGCCAGCAGCTCGACTAGCGGGACGAATACGCAGTATTTT	TRBV5-1	TRBJ2-3	TRBD2	-
CASKPGSNQPQHF	TGTGCCAGCAAACCCGGTAGCAATCAGCCCCAGCATTTT	TRBV2	TRBJ1-5	-	-
CASSYSYSGGQPQHF	TGTGCCAGCAGTTACTCTTACTCAGGGGGTCAGCCCCAGCATTTT	TRBV6-6	TRBJ1-5	TRBD1	-
CASSLTGGSYSPLHF	TGTGCCAGCAGCTTAACAGGGGGCTCTTATTCACCCCTCCACTTT	TRBV7-9	TRBJ1-6	TRBD1	once
CAWSAFEGGSKWGYTF	TGTGCCTGGAGTGCGTTCGAGGGCGGGAGTAAGTGGGGCTACACCTTC	TRBV30	TRBJ1-2	-	-
CASSFLADEQFF	TGTGCCAGCAGCTTTCTAGCCGACGAGCAGTTCTTC	TRBV6-2/TRBV6-3	TRBJ2-1	-	-
CASSSPTGTPPPF	TGTGCCAGCAGTTCCCCGACCGGGACACCTCCACCCTTT	TRBV6-2/TRBV6-3	TRBJ1-1	-	once
CASSRTLDSYNEQFF	TGTGCCAGCAGTCGAACTCTTGATTCCTACAATGAGCAGTTCTTC	TRBV6-5	TRBJ2-1	-	-
CAIRGGGNQPQHF	TGTGCCATTAGAGGGGGGGGCAATCAGCCCCAGCATTTT	TRBV28	TRBJ1-5	-	-
CAITPSVNEKLFF	TGTGCCATCACCCCCTCGGTTAATGAAAAACTGTTTTTT	TRBV10-3	TRBJ1-4	-	-
CASSSMGRSNTGELFF	TGTGCCAGCAGTTCAATGGGCCGCTCGAACACCGGGGAGCTGTTTTTT	TRBV27	TRBJ2-2	-	-
CATSATTQAHQPQHF	TGTGCCACCAGTGCAACGACACAAGCCCATCAGCCCCAGCATTTT	TRBV24-1	TRBJ1-5	-	-
CASSLVGGGPQHF	TGTGCCAGCAGCTTGGTAGGGGGTGGGCCCCAGCATTTT	TRBV5-5	TRBJ1-5	-	-
CASSRTDNSPLHF	TGTGCCAGCAGTCGGACAGATAATTCACCCCTCCACTTT	TRBV6-4	TRBJ1-6	-	few
CASSLDTSYGYTF	TGTGCCAGTAGTCTGGACACTAGCTATGGCTACACCTTC	TRBV19	TRBJ1-2	-	-
CASTLPNRGLGGYTF	TGTGCCAGCACCCTTCCAAACAGGGGTTTGGGTGGCTACACCTTC	TRBV6-6	TRBJ1-2	TRBD1	-
CASSSGQGPYGYTF	TGTGCCAGCAGCTCCGGACAGGGCCCGTATGGCTACACCTTC	TRBV7-6	TRBJ1-2	TRBD1	-
CASSLDRGRTDTQYF	TGTGCCAGCAGCCTCGACAGGGGCCGCACAGATACGCAGTATTTT	TRBV7-2	TRBJ2-3	TRBD1	few
CASSFLGTEAFF	TGTGCCAGCAGTTTCCTGGGGACTGAAGCTTTCTTT	TRBV27	TRBJ1-1	-	-
CASSIVEQGFGGYTF	TGTGCCAGTAGTATAGTGGAACAGGGTTTCGGCGGCTACACCTTC	TRBV19	TRBJ1-2	-	-
CASSFHSAVGANVLTF	TGTGCCAGCAGTTTCCACTCGGCGGTAGGGGCCAACGTCCTGACTTTC	TRBV6-2/TRBV6-3	TRBJ2-6	-	-
CASSQDSFGGEQYF	TGTGCCAGCAGCCAAGATTCCTTCGGGGGCGAGCAGTACTTC	TRBV3-1/TRBV3-2	TRBJ2-7	-	-
CASSSQGGYGYTF	TGTGCCAGCAGCTCCCAGGGAGGCTATGGCTACACCTTC	TRBV5-4	TRBJ1-2	-	-
CASSVVNPGQGIYGYTF	TGTGCCAGCAGCGTTGTCAATCCGGGACAGGGAATCTATGGCTACACCTTC	TRBV11-2	TRBJ1-2	TRBD1	-
CASRSIGTSRLDQPQHF	TGTGCCAGCAGATCAATTGGGACCTCTCGTCTTGATCAGCCCCAGCATTTT	TRBV27	TRBJ1-5	-	-
CASRVGNTEAFF	TGTGCCAGCAGGGTTGGGAACACTGAAGCTTTCTTT	TRBV6-5	TRBJ1-1	-	-
CASSEGTGGSGTEAFF	TGCGCCAGCAGTGAAGGGACAGGGGGCTCCGGCACTGAAGCTTTCTTT	TRBV10-1	TRBJ1-1	TRBD1	-
CASSGQAQETQYF	TGTGCCAGCAGCGGACAGGCCCAAGAGACCCAGTACTTC	TRBV2	TRBJ2-5	TRBD1	-
CASPRDRLTEGELFF	TGTGCCAGCCCACGGGACAGGCTGACGGAAGGGGAGCTGTTTTTT	TRBV11-2	TRBJ2-2	TRBD1	-
CASSEPQGALRTGELFF	TGTGCCAGCAGTGAACCACAGGGGGCCCTTCGCACCGGGGAGCTGTTTTTT	TRBV25-1	TRBJ2-2	TRBD1	-
CASRITEAFF	TGTGCCAGCAGGATCACTGAAGCTTTCTTT	TRBV6-1	TRBJ1-1	-	-
CASSQDGDLSGSGSYNEQFF	TGTGCCAGCAGCCAAGATGGGGACCTTAGCGGGAGTGGTTCCTACAATGAGCAGTTCTTC	TRBV3-1/TRBV3-2	TRBJ2-1	TRBD2	-
CASSIGGSSNQPQHF	TGTGCCAGTAGTATAGGAGGCAGTAGCAATCAGCCCCAGCATTTT	TRBV19	TRBJ1-5	-	-
CASSRGTAYTEAFF	TGTGCCAGCTCACGTGGGACAGCCTACACTGAAGCTTTCTTT	TRBV18	TRBJ1-1	TRBD1	-
CASSYETSGANEQFF	TGTGCCAGCAGTTACGAGACTAGCGGGGCCAATGAGCAGTTCTTC	TRBV6-5	TRBJ2-1	TRBD2	many
CASSWGQLSNTEAFF	TGTGCCAGCAGTTGGGGACAGCTCTCAAACACTGAAGCTTTCTTT	TRBV6-5	TRBJ1-1	TRBD1	-